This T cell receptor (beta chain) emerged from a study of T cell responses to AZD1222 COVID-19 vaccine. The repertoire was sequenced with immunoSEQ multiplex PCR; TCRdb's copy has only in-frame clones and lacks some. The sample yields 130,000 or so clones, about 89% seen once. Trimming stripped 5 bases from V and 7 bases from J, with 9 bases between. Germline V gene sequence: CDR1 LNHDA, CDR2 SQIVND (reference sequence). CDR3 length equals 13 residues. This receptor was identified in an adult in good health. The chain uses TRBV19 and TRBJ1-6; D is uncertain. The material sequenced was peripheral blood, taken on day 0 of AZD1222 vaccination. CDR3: CASSLSLNSPLHF. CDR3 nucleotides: TGTGCCAGTAGTCTATCCCTCAATTCACCCCTCCACTTT.